These T cell receptor beta chains were read from a single sample in a study of lung T cells in sarcoidosis with Löfgren's syndrome. Using its own MiXCR run on the reads, TCRdb lists one record per CDR3 protein. Seen here are under 450 distinct CDR3 sequences, roughly 25% observed once, and the top ten hold about 16%. The sequenced material came from CD4+ T cells from bronchoalveolar lavage. The origin of the receptors is a human donor with sarcoidosis (Löfgren's syndrome or another form), or a control subject (not recorded which). Both conserved end residues are part of each CDR3. The D gene is left open where the match is weak. Not every row has a clone size; where given, it reads once, few, many or a size class.

clone size: large
V gene: TRBV10-3
D gene: .
J gene: TRBJ2-1
CDR3 DNA: TGTGCCATCAGTGAGTCGAATTGGAATGAGCAGTTCTTC
CDR3 protein: CAISESNWNEQFF

clone size: .
V gene: TRBV4-1
D gene: .
J gene: TRBJ1-3
CDR3 DNA: TGCGCCAGAGGCCTCCGGGATCCAGGGTCCGCCATATATTTT
CDR3 protein: CARGLRDPGSAIYF

clone size: hyperexpanded
V gene: TRBV20-1
D gene: .
J gene: TRBJ1-6
CDR3 DNA: TGCAGTGCTAGTCAACTCCCCTATAATTCACCCCTCCACTTT
CDR3 protein: CSASQLPYNSPLHF

clone size: large
V gene: TRBV7-8
D gene: .
J gene: TRBJ1-2
CDR3 DNA: TGTGCCAGCAGCTTAGGGCTAAACTATGGCTACACCTTC
CDR3 protein: CASSLGLNYGYTF

clone size: large
V gene: TRBV2
D gene: .
J gene: TRBJ1-2
CDR3 DNA: TGTGCCAGCAGTGAAGTTTCCAGATCTGGCTACACCTTC
CDR3 protein: CASSEVSRSGYTF

clone size: large
V gene: TRBV18
D gene: .
J gene: TRBJ1-1
CDR3 DNA: TGTGCCAGCTCACTCAACCGTGGTGGCACTGAAGCTTTCTTT
CDR3 protein: CASSLNRGGTEAFF

clone size: hyperexpanded
V gene: TRBV6-1
D gene: TRBD1
J gene: TRBJ1-1
CDR3 DNA: TGTGCCAGCAGCACGGGACAGTTGAACACTGAAGCTTTCTTT
CDR3 protein: CASSTGQLNTEAFF

clone size: medium-sized
V gene: TRBV15
D gene: .
J gene: TRBJ2-1
CDR3 DNA: TGTGCCACCAGCAGAGCAGGCGGCGGTAAGCAGTTCTTC
CDR3 protein: CATSRAGGGKQFF

clone size: medium-sized
V gene: TRBV7-9
D gene: .
J gene: TRBJ2-3
CDR3 DNA: TGTGCCAGCAGCCCCATTTCAGATACGCAGTATTTT
CDR3 protein: CASSPISDTQYF

clone size: .
V gene: TRBV20-1
D gene: .
J gene: TRBJ1-1
CDR3 DNA: TGCAGTACTCTCCTCAGGCTTTTGGGGAGCACTGAAGCTTTCTTT
CDR3 protein: CSTLLRLLGSTEAFF

clone size: .
V gene: TRBV28
D gene: .
J gene: TRBJ1-3
CDR3 DNA: TGTGCCAGCAGTCCCCCGGACGGGTCTGGAGGAAACACCATATATTTT
CDR3 protein: CASSPPDGSGGNTIYF

clone size: large
V gene: TRBV2
D gene: .
J gene: TRBJ1-5
CDR3 DNA: TGTGCCAGCAGTGAAACAGGCGGAAATCAGCCCCAGCATTTT
CDR3 protein: CASSETGGNQPQHF

clone size: large
V gene: TRBV6-1
D gene: .
J gene: TRBJ1-3
CDR3 DNA: TGTGCCAGCAGAGTTAATTGGGAGTCAAACACCATATATTTT
CDR3 protein: CASRVNWESNTIYF